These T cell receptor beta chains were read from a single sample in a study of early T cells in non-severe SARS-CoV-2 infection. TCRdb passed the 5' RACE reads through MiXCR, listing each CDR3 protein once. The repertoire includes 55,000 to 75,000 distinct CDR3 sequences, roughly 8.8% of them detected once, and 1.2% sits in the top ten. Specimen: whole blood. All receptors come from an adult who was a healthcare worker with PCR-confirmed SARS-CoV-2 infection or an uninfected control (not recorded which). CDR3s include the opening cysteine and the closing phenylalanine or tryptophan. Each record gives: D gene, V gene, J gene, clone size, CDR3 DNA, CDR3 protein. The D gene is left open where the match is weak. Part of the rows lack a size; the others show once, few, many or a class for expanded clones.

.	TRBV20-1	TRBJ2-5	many	TGCAGTGCCCCGGGGTGGGTGACCCAAGAGACCCAGTACTTC	CSAPGWVTQETQYF
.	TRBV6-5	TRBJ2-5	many	TGTGCCAGCAGTTACTCGCGCGGGCTGGAGACCCAGTACTTC	CASSYSRGLETQYF
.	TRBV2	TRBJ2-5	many	TGTGCCAGCAGTGATGAGGGTTTTGAGTACTTC	CASSDEGFEYF
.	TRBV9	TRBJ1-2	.	TGTGCCAGCAGCGTAGCCCCTACTAACTATGGCTACACCTTC	CASSVAPTNYGYTF
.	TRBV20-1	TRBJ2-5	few	TGCAGTGCTAGAGAGCGGGGCCAAGAGACCCAGTACTTC	CSARERGQETQYF
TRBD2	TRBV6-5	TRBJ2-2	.	TGTGCCAGCAGTAACGGGAGGCCCGGGGAGCTGTTTTTT	CASSNGRPGELFF
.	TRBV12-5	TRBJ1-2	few	TGTGCTAGTGGAAACGAAAGACAGTTCTATGGCTACACCTTC	CASGNERQFYGYTF
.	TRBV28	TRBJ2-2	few	TGTGCCAGCAATGTCGGCGGGGAGCTGTTTTTT	CASNVGGELFF
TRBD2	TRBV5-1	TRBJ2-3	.	TGCGCCAGCAGCTTGGCTAGCGGGCCGACAGATACGCAGTATTTT	CASSLASGPTDTQYF
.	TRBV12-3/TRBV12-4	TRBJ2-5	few	TGTGCCAGCAGTTCATCCCAGCCGGGTGACAGCATGCCCCAAGAGACCCAGTACTTC	CASSSSQPGDSMPQETQYF
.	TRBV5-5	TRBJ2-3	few	TGTGCCAGCAGCTTGTACCCGACAGATACGCAGTATTTT	CASSLYPTDTQYF
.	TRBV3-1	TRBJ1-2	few	TGTGCCAGCAGTTCCAACACAGGGTTAGCTAACTATGGCTACACCTTC	CASSSNTGLANYGYTF
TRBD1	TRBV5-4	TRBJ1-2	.	TGTGCCAGGGGACAGGGCCTAACTAACTATGGCTACACCTTC	CARGQGLTNYGYTF
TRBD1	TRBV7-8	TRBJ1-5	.	TGTGCCAGCAGCTTAGGTAGGGACAGAATGAATCAGCCCCAGCATTTT	CASSLGRDRMNQPQHF
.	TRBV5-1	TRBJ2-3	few	TGCGCCAGCAGCTTGGGGGACGTTGATACGCAGTATTTT	CASSLGDVDTQYF
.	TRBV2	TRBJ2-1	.	TGTGCCAGCGGCAGAGACAATGAGCAGTTCTTC	CASGRDNEQFF
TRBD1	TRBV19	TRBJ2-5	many	TGTGCCAGTAGTGTCAACAGGGGTTGGCAAGAGACCCAGTACTTC	CASSVNRGWQETQYF
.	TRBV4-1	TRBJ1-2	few	TGCGCCAGCAGCCAAGACCAGGGTCAAGGTGCCTATGGCTACACCTTC	CASSQDQGQGAYGYTF
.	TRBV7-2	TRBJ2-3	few	TGTGCCAGCAGCTTAGGGGGGGCGCGCACAGATACGCAGTATTTT	CASSLGGARTDTQYF
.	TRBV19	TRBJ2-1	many	TGTGCCAGTAGTATTAGGTCCTACAATGAGCAGTTCTTC	CASSIRSYNEQFF
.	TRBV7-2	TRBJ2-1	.	TGTGCCAGCAGCTTACAAAGCCTACGGGGAAGGACCTACAATGAGCAGTTCTTC	CASSLQSLRGRTYNEQFF
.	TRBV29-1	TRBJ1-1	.	TGCAGCGTTGAAGATAGAACCGGGGGTGACACTGAAGCTTTCTTT	CSVEDRTGGDTEAFF
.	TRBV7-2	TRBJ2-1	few	TGTGCCAGCAGCAAGGACTACGCCGAGCAGTTCTTC	CASSKDYAEQFF
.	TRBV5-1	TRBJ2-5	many	TGCGCCAGCACCTTCCAAGAGACCCAGTACTTC	CASTFQETQYF
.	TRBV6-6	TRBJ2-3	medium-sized	TGTGCCAGCAGTTACTCCACCGGGACCACAGATACGCAGTATTTT	CASSYSTGTTDTQYF
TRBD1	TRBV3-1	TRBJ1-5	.	TGTGCCAGCAGCCAAACAGGGGCGGTCAATCAGCCCCAGCATTTT	CASSQTGAVNQPQHF
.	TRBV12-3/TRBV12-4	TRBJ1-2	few	TGTGCCAGCAGTTTAGACCTAGACACTTCCAACTATGGCTACACCTTC	CASSLDLDTSNYGYTF
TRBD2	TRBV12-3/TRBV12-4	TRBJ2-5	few	TGTGCCAGCAGCCAGATAGCGGGGGGGCAAGAGACCCAGTACTTC	CASSQIAGGQETQYF
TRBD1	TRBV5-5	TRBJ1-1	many	TGTGCCAGCAGCTGGGACAGGCCGACCAACACTGAAGCTTTCTTT	CASSWDRPTNTEAFF
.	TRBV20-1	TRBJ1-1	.	TGCAGTGCTAGACCCCGGGAGGGCCTGAACACTGAAGCTTTCTTT	CSARPREGLNTEAFF
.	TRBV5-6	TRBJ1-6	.	TGTGCCAGCAGCTTGGGAGCCCGATATAATTCACCCCTCCACTTT	CASSLGARYNSPLHF
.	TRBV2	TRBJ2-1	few	TGTGCCAGCAGGTTACAGGTCAATGAGCAGTTCTTC	CASRLQVNEQFF
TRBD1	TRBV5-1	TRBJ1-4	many	TGCGCCAGCAGCTTGGGAGGGACAGGGGTTAATGAAAAACTGTTTTTT	CASSLGGTGVNEKLFF
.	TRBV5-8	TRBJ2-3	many	TGTGCCAGCAGCTTGTTCTCGGGGGTGGCAGATACGCAGTATTTT	CASSLFSGVADTQYF
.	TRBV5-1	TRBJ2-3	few	TGCGCCAGCAGCTCTCGACTGGGGCAAGATACGCAGTATTTT	CASSSRLGQDTQYF
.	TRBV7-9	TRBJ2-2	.	TGTGCCAGACCAAAGACAGAAGCGAACACCGGGGAGCTGTTTTTT	CARPKTEANTGELFF
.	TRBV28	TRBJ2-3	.	TGTGCCAGCACAACTAGCACAGATACGCAGTATTTT	CASTTSTDTQYF
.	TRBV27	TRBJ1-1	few	TGTGCCAGCAGTTTCGTCAGGGACACTGAAGCTTTCTTT	CASSFVRDTEAFF
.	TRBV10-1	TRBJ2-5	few	TGCGCCAGCAGTGAGTCGAATGTCGGGCGGGAGACCCAGTACTTC	CASSESNVGRETQYF
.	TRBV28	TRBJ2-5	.	TGTGCCAGCAGTTTACCGACTTTGGGGTCGGCAGAGACCCAGTACTTC	CASSLPTLGSAETQYF
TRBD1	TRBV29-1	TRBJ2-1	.	TGCAGCGTTGGGGGGGACAGGGCCTTCTACAATGAGCAGTTCTTC	CSVGGDRAFYNEQFF
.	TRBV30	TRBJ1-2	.	TGTGCCTGGAGTTACGATACCGGGACAGGCTACACCTTC	CAWSYDTGTGYTF
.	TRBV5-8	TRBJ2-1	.	TGTGCCAGCAGCTTAGGGCGGGGGCCCGGAGGCGAGCAGTTCTTC	CASSLGRGPGGEQFF
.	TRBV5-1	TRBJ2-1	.	TGCGCCAGCAGCTTGGAGGGATTGATGCATGAGCAGTTCTTC	CASSLEGLMHEQFF
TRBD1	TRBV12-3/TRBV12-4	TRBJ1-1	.	TGTGCCAGCAGTTTAGCGTGGGACAGGGGGAACACTGAAGCTTTCTTT	CASSLAWDRGNTEAFF
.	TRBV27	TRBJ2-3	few	TGTGCCAGCAGTCCCAGGGGGGGCCACGGCGATACGCAGTATTTT	CASSPRGGHGDTQYF
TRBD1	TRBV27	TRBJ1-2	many	TGTGCCAGCAGTACCTGGACAGGGGAGTATGGCTACACCTTC	CASSTWTGEYGYTF
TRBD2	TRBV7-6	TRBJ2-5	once	TGTGCCAGCAGCCCTAGCGGGGTTAGAGAGACCCAGTACTTC	CASSPSGVRETQYF
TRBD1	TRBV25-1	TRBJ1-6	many	TGTGCCAGCACCCAACAGGGGACATATAATTCACCCCTCCACTTT	CASTQQGTYNSPLHF
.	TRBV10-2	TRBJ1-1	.	TGCGCCAGCAGATTGGGACAGAACACTGAAGCTTTCTTT	CASRLGQNTEAFF
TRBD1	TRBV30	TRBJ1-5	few	TGTGCCTGGAACCGGGACAGGGGACAGCAGCCCCAGCATTTT	CAWNRDRGQQPQHF
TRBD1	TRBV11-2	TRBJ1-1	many	TGTGCCAGCAGCTTAGGACAGGGGAACACTGAAGCTTTCTTT	CASSLGQGNTEAFF
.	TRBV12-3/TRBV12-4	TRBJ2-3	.	TGTGCCAGCAGTCGGCTCAAGGGGCGGGGGCCGGACTCTAGCACAGATACGCAGTATTTT	CASSRLKGRGPDSSTDTQYF
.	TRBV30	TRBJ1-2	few	TGTGCCTGGAGCCTTAGTCAGGGTAGCGATGGCTACACCTTC	CAWSLSQGSDGYTF
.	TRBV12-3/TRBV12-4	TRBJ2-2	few	TGTGCCAGCACTCTACACCAGCGAACCGGGGAGCTGTTTTTT	CASTLHQRTGELFF
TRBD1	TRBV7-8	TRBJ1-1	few	TGTGCCAGCAGCCACCCGACAGGGGGCGACACTGAAGCTTTCTTT	CASSHPTGGDTEAFF
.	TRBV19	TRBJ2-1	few	TGTGCCAGTAGTAGACGGGGCCAGGATGAGCAGTTCTTC	CASSRRGQDEQFF